This T cell receptor beta chain emerged from a study of cytomegalovirus exposure and HLA in healthy donors. V dropped 3 bases and J dropped 0; count of bases not matched to a gene: 4. The CDR3 has 15 residues. Per the germline V gene, CDR1 is SGHTA and CDR2 is FQGNSA. Primers for the PCR totalled 60 Vbeta and 13 Jbeta. The protocol was immunoSEQ multiplex PCR, while the TCRdb copy is restricted to in-frame clones and leaves out a portion. This table has some 130,000 clones, 70% to 90% appearing once. The sample holds a few counts of this clone. This receptor was taken from a woman aged 40-49 years in good health and CMV-seropositive. The sample comprised PBMCs. The chain uses TRBV7-2 and TRBJ2-5; 7 nucleotides align to TRBD2. The CDR3 here is CASSFQAGDQETQYF. The CDR3, as DNA: TGTGCCAGCAGCTTTCAGGCGGGAGACCAAGAGACCCAGTACTTC.